This T cell receptor beta chain was identified during a study of blood T cell repertoires in COVID-19. Study-level information: The study drew acute and convalescent COVID-19 samples from the United States, Italy and Spain. The cDNA or gDNA used as material had been derived from T cells, B-cell-depleted T cells, or PBMCs.

Profiled with immunoSEQ multiplex PCR; TCRdb holds only in-frame clones, not every one. The sample includes a few hundred thousand clones, roughly 85% seen only once; the top ten take roughly 4.2%. Germline V gene sequence: CDR1 MNHEY, CDR2 SMNVEV (reference sequence). The CDR3 extends over 14 amino acids. V lost 2 bases to trimming and J lost 0 bases, with 7 bases between them. The cohort comprised adults aged roughly 18 to 95 years residing in 24 US areas. The TCR was taken from a middle-aged woman with acute COVID-19. The sequencing sample was made of PBMCs or T cells enriched from blood (not recorded which). The chain uses TRBV27 and TRBJ1-1, with a tentative D call TRBD1 (5 bases). In DNA, the CDR3 is TGTGCCAGCAGTTTAACAGGCCTGAACACTGAAGCTTTCTTT. It specifies CASSLTGLNTEAFF.